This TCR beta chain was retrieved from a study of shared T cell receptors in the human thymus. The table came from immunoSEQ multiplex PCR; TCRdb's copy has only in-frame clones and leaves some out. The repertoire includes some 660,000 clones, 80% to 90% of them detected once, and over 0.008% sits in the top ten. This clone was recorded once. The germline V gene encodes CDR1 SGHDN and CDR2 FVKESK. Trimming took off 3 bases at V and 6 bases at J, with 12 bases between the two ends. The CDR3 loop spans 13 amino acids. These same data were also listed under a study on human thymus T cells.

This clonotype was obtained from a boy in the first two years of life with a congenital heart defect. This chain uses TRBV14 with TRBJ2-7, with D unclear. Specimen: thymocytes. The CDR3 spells CASSQTRHGEQYF. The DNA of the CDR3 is TGTGCCAGCAGCCAGACCAGACATGGCGAGCAGTACTTC.